The rows below give T cell receptor beta chains drawn from one sample of a study of patients and donors after allogeneic stem cell transplantation. MiXCR, run by TCRdb on the RT-PCR reads, gives a single entry per CDR3 protein. The profile shows some 230,000 distinct CDR3 sequences, roughly an eighth of them singletons. The sample comprised blood, either unsorted or a sorted T cell fraction (not recorded which). Receptors originate from a human donor who was either an allogeneic HSCT recipient or a stem cell or donor lymphocyte infusion donor (not recorded which). It is not recorded whose cells these are; they may come from a transplant donor. Each CDR3 is given with its conserved first and last residue. The order of the fields is clone size, D gene, J gene, V gene, CDR3 protein, CDR3 DNA. D genes are given only for firm matches. Clone size is not always given. Where it is, it says once, few, many or a class for expanded clones.

clone size: .; D gene: .; J gene: TRBJ2-7; V gene: TRBV10-3; CDR3 protein: CAISESGRGWYF; CDR3 DNA: TGTGCCATCAGTGAGTCCGGGCGGGGATGGTACTTC
clone size: once; D gene: .; J gene: TRBJ1-2; V gene: TRBV20-1; CDR3 protein: CSAPSTGTRYTF; CDR3 DNA: TGCAGTGCGCCGTCAACGGGGACCCGCTACACCTTC
clone size: many; D gene: .; J gene: TRBJ1-5; V gene: TRBV15; CDR3 protein: CATSRGGAKPQHF; CDR3 DNA: TGTGCCACCAGCAGAGGAGGGGCTAAACCCCAGCATTTT
clone size: .; D gene: TRBD1; J gene: TRBJ1-2; V gene: TRBV9; CDR3 protein: CATGGGTGVGGYTF; CDR3 DNA: TGTGCCACCGGGGGTGGGACAGGGGTCGGTGGCTACACCTTC
clone size: .; D gene: .; J gene: TRBJ2-7; V gene: TRBV6-2/TRBV6-3; CDR3 protein: CASRQLGQSSYEQYF; CDR3 DNA: TGTGCCAGCAGGCAATTAGGACAAAGCTCCTACGAGCAGTACTTC
clone size: few; D gene: .; J gene: TRBJ1-2; V gene: TRBV11-2; CDR3 protein: CASSLGAGRGAFRNYGYTF; CDR3 DNA: TGTGCCAGCTCACTCGGGGCGGGTCGGGGCGCCTTCCGTAACTATGGCTACACCTTC
clone size: .; D gene: .; J gene: TRBJ1-1; V gene: TRBV5-5; CDR3 protein: CASSLSANTEAFF; CDR3 DNA: TGTGCCAGCAGCTTGTCAGCGAACACTGAAGCTTTCTTT
clone size: few; D gene: TRBD2; J gene: TRBJ2-2; V gene: TRBV7-2; CDR3 protein: CASSSTGRGVAGELFF; CDR3 DNA: TGTGCCAGCAGCTCCACCGGGCGGGGGGTCGCCGGGGAGCTGTTTTTT
clone size: .; D gene: .; J gene: TRBJ1-1; V gene: TRBV20-1; CDR3 protein: CSARDRWGSMNTEAFF; CDR3 DNA: TGCAGTGCTAGAGATCGGTGGGGTTCTATGAACACTGAAGCTTTCTTT
clone size: many; D gene: TRBD1; J gene: TRBJ1-1; V gene: TRBV12-3/TRBV12-4; CDR3 protein: CASRPGTVEAFF; CDR3 DNA: TGTGCCAGCAGGCCGGGGACAGTTGAAGCTTTCTTT
clone size: .; D gene: TRBD1; J gene: TRBJ2-2; V gene: TRBV6-1; CDR3 protein: CASRPGTGGPGELFF; CDR3 DNA: TGTGCCAGCAGACCCGGGACAGGGGGACCCGGGGAGCTGTTTTTT
clone size: many; D gene: TRBD2; J gene: TRBJ2-5; V gene: TRBV20-1; CDR3 protein: CSARDPSGQETQYF; CDR3 DNA: TGCAGTGCTAGAGATCCTAGCGGTCAAGAGACCCAGTACTTC
clone size: many; D gene: TRBD1; J gene: TRBJ1-1; V gene: TRBV12-3/TRBV12-4; CDR3 protein: CASSHPGQGRAEAFF; CDR3 DNA: TGTGCCAGCAGTCACCCGGGACAGGGAAGGGCTGAAGCTTTCTTT
clone size: many; D gene: .; J gene: TRBJ2-3; V gene: TRBV29-1; CDR3 protein: CSVDPNTDTQYF; CDR3 DNA: TGCAGCGTTGACCCGAACACAGATACGCAGTATTTT
clone size: many; D gene: .; J gene: TRBJ1-2; V gene: TRBV5-1; CDR3 protein: CASSLDSPLPYGYTF; CDR3 DNA: TGCGCCAGCAGCTTGGATTCCCCGCTTCCCTATGGCTACACCTTC
clone size: .; D gene: TRBD2; J gene: TRBJ2-1; V gene: TRBV20-1; CDR3 protein: CSARPGTSGIYEQFF; CDR3 DNA: TGCAGTGCTAGACCCGGGACTAGCGGGATTTATGAGCAGTTCTTC
clone size: many; D gene: .; J gene: TRBJ2-2; V gene: TRBV6-1; CDR3 protein: CASSGVTGELFF; CDR3 DNA: TGTGCCAGCAGCGGGGTCACCGGGGAGCTGTTTTTT
clone size: .; D gene: TRBD1; J gene: TRBJ1-5; V gene: TRBV6-1; CDR3 protein: CASSAQGAMQPQHF; CDR3 DNA: TGTGCCAGCAGTGCTCAGGGGGCGATGCAGCCCCAGCATTTT
clone size: once; D gene: .; J gene: TRBJ1-2; V gene: TRBV4-2; CDR3 protein: CASSQEATQGVYGYTF; CDR3 DNA: TGTGCCAGCAGCCAAGAAGCCACACAGGGTGTTTATGGCTACACCTTC
clone size: few; D gene: .; J gene: TRBJ2-4; V gene: TRBV7-8; CDR3 protein: CASSTQVSAKNIQYF; CDR3 DNA: TGTGCCAGCAGCACTCAGGTCTCTGCCAAAAACATTCAGTACTTC
clone size: .; D gene: TRBD1; J gene: TRBJ1-3; V gene: TRBV19; CDR3 protein: CASTRTGMSSGNTIYF; CDR3 DNA: TGTGCCAGTACCCGGACAGGGATGAGCTCTGGAAACACCATATATTTT
clone size: many; D gene: .; J gene: TRBJ2-7; V gene: TRBV11-2; CDR3 protein: CASSLDLREISYEQYF; CDR3 DNA: TGTGCCAGCAGCTTAGATCTGAGGGAGATCTCCTACGAGCAGTACTTC
clone size: many; D gene: TRBD2; J gene: TRBJ2-2; V gene: TRBV12-3/TRBV12-4; CDR3 protein: CASSLGGLNTGELFF; CDR3 DNA: TGTGCCAGCAGTTTGGGAGGGTTGAACACCGGGGAGCTGTTTTTT
clone size: many; D gene: .; J gene: TRBJ2-7; V gene: TRBV7-2; CDR3 protein: CASSLVGIGEQYF; CDR3 DNA: TGTGCCAGCAGCTTAGTAGGGATCGGGGAGCAGTACTTC
clone size: .; D gene: TRBD1; J gene: TRBJ2-1; V gene: TRBV9; CDR3 protein: CASSPQGVNNEQFF; CDR3 DNA: TGTGCCAGCAGCCCCCAGGGGGTCAACAATGAGCAGTTCTTC
clone size: few; D gene: TRBD1; J gene: TRBJ2-2; V gene: TRBV7-3; CDR3 protein: CASSPTDRDGTGELFF; CDR3 DNA: TGTGCCAGCAGCCCGACGGACAGGGACGGCACCGGGGAGCTGTTTTTT
clone size: many; D gene: TRBD2; J gene: TRBJ2-2; V gene: TRBV29-1; CDR3 protein: CSARTSGSGELFF; CDR3 DNA: TGCAGCGCCCGGACTAGCGGGTCCGGGGAGCTGTTTTTT
clone size: few; D gene: TRBD2; J gene: TRBJ2-3; V gene: TRBV7-9; CDR3 protein: CASSASGRRSDTQYF; CDR3 DNA: TGTGCCAGCAGCGCTAGCGGTAGGCGGTCAGATACGCAGTATTTT